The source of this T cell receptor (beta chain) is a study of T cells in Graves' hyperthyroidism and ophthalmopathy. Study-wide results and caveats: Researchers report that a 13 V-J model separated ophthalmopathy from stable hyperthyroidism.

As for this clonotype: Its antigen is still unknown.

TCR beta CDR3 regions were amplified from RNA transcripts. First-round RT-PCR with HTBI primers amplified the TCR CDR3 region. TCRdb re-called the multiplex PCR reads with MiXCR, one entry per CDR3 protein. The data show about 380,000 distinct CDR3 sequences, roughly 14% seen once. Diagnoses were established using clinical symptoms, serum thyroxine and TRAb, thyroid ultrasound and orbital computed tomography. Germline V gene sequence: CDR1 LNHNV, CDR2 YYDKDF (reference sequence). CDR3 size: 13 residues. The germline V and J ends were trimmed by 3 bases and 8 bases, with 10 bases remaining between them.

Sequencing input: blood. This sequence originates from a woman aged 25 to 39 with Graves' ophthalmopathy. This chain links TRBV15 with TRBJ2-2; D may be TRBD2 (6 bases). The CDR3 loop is CATSRGGVGELFF. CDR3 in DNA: TGTGCCACCAGCAGGGGGGGAGTGGGGGAGCTGTTTTTT.